Below, 5 T cell receptor beta chains from the same sample are listed, as sequenced in a study of cytomegalovirus exposure and HLA in healthy donors. It was with 60 Vbeta and 13 Jbeta primers that the PCR ran. Method: immunoSEQ multiplex PCR; TCRdb's copy keeps in-frame clones and lacks some. The table records roughly 67,000 clones, around 80% of them present only once. Specimen: PBMCs. All receptors come from a man aged 40-49 years in good health and CMV-seronegative.

This clone is medium-sized by share. J is TRBJ2-3 and V is TRBV10-3; 11 bases align to TRBD2. CDR3 size: 16 residues. Per germline, CDR1 ENHRY and CDR2 SYGVKD. Trimming cost V 6 bases and J 3 bases; bases outside gene matches: 8. This CDR3 reads CAIRDLLAGVTDTQYF. In DNA form, the CDR3 reads TGTGCCATCAGGGACCTACTAGCGGGAGTTACAGATACGCAGTATTTT.

The chain employs TRBV5-4 and TRBJ2-1; 11 bases map to TRBD2. The length of the CDR3 is 19 residues. Germline CDR1 SGHNT, CDR2 YYREEE (reference sequence). J was trimmed by 0 bases and V by 2 bases; bases with no gene match: 10. The CDR3 DNA reads TGTGCCAGCAGCTTTCCCGGGACTAGCGGATTTAGCTCCTACAATGAGCAGTTCTTC. Encoded protein: CASSFPGTSGFSSYNEQFF.

The gene calls are TRBV5-4 and TRBJ2-5; TRBD1 matches 8 bases. This CDR3 has 15 amino acids. Germline V lookup: CDR1 SGHNT, CDR2 YYREEE (reference sequence). The junction had 10 bases not matched to a gene; V was cut back by 4 bases and J by 5 bases. DNA for the CDR3: TGTGCCAGCAGCAGAACGACAGGGGACGGGGAGACCCAGTACTTC. Encoded protein: CASSRTTGDGETQYF.

The chain carries TRBV28 and TRBJ2-5; no clear D. The J call is in doubt because the DNA end fits TRBJ2-7 better. Germline loops: CDR1 MDHEN, CDR2 SYDVKM. The CDR3 spans 15 residues. This CDR3 is CASCRSPPGDYEQYF. The CDR3 DNA sequence: TGTGCCAGTTGCAGGTCCCCACCCGGAGACTACGAGCAGTACTTC.

The chain joins TRBV11-2 to TRBJ2-1; possible D gene TRBD2, 5 bases. The CDR3 is 14 residues long. The V end lost 0 bases, the J end lost 5 bases, and 8 bases lay between the germline ends. Germline-derived CDR1 and CDR2 are SGHAT and FQNNGV. The CDR3 nucleotides are TGTGCCAGCAGCTTAGATCCGGGAAACAATGAGCAGTTCTTC. Translation: CASSLDPGNNEQFF. Variable domain in full (rest from reference TRBV11-2 and TRBJ2-1): EAGVAQSPRYKIIEKRQSVAFWCNPISGHATLYWYQQILGQGPKLLIQFQNNGVVDDSQLPKDRFSAERLKGVDSTLKIQPAKLEDSAVYLCASSLDPGNNEQFFGPGTRLTVL.